This T cell receptor beta chain stems from a study of blood T cell repertoires in COVID-19. In the authors' methods: Amplifying reference gene primers gave estimates of nucleated cell counts. Sequenced by immunoSEQ multiplex PCR; TCRdb stores in-frame clones only, minus some. V and J calls and clone size come straight from that table; D and trimming were deduced from the DNA. This table has 250,000 to 350,000 clones, 75% to 90% appearing once. Recruits, aged about 18 to 100 years, lived in 20 to 30 US areas. The ends were cut back, 7 bases at V and 2 bases at J, with 18 bases in the middle. The V gene's germline CDR1 is MNHEY and CDR2 SVGAGI. The CDR3 is 15 residues long.

Sequenced sample: PBMCs or T cells enriched from blood (not recorded which). This chain joins TRBV6-5 and TRBJ2-7, with a possible D match to TRBD2 (7 bases). The origin of this receptor is a woman in her twenties or thirties who had recovered from COVID-19. The CDR3 nucleotides read TGTGCCAGCACCCAGTGGGTCGGGGGGCCCTACGAGCAGTACTTC. Translating gives CASTQWVGGPYEQYF.